The next 5 T cell receptor beta chains were all read from a single sample in a study of regulatory T cells in long-lasting Graves disease. For TCR beta, libraries came from iRepertoire HTBI primers and Arm-PCR of CDR3 regions. Using its own MiXCR run on the multiplex PCR reads, TCRdb lists one record per CDR3 protein. Among around 300,000 distinct CDR3 sequences listed, approximately 20% were seen once. Time point indicated: persistent/refractory GD, antithyroid drugs over 5 years with positive TRAb. With RNA extracted from PBMCs as input, the TCR library was made. The sequences come from peripheral blood mononuclear cells (PBMCs), collected when the disease was refractory, from a patient treated with antithyroid drugs. The receptor set was obtained from a female donor with Graves disease.

V is TRBV14 and J is TRBJ2-1; D call uncertain. The CDR3 length is 15 residues. Trimming pared 5 bases from V and 9 bases from J, leaving 20 bases between. Germline assignment: CDR1 SGHDN and CDR2 FVKESK. The CDR3 protein is CASSTTVSGLGEQFF. The CDR3 coding sequence is TGTGCCAGCAGCACGACCGTCTCGGGTCTGGGTGAGCAGTTCTTC.

This clonotype was recorded at least ten times. This chain connects TRBV7-9 to TRBJ1-1; D ambiguous. Per germline, CDR1 SEHNR and CDR2 FQNEAQ (reference sequence). Between the trimmed V and J ends, which lost 1 base and 1 base, there was a span of 7 bases. This CDR3 contains 14 residues. CDR3 amino acids: CASSLGRKNTEAFF. CDR3 nucleotides: TGTGCCAGCAGCTTAGGACGGAAGAACACTGAAGCTTTCTTT.

The CDR3 reads CASSTQRLLSYNEQFF. For the CDR3, the DNA is TGTGCCAGCAGTACCCAACGCCTGCTATCCTACAATGAGCAGTTCTTC. The chain recombines TRBV12-3 or TRBV12-4 with TRBJ2-1; D is uncertain. V dropped 5 bases and J dropped 1 base, with 15 bases sitting between them. The CDR3 has 16 amino acids.

In this sample, this clonotype turned up a few times. The chain combines TRBV6-5 with TRBJ2-4, with D unclear. V shed 4 bases and J shed 2 bases, with 9 bases lying between them. This CDR3 is 14 amino acids long. Per the germline V gene, CDR1 is MNHEY and CDR2 is SVGAGI. The CDR3, as DNA: TGTGCCAGCAGTTCGTCCTTACCCAAAAACATTCAGTACTTC. Translated: CASSSSLPKNIQYF.

The chain uses TRBV5-6 and TRBJ1-5, with 7 positions matching TRBD1. The V segment lost 5 bases and the J segment 6 bases; nucleotides outside the gene matches: 11. Germline loops: CDR1 SGHDT, CDR2 YYEEEE. CDR3 length equals 15 residues. CDR3: CASRLYTGESQPQHF. The DNA for the CDR3 is TGTGCCAGCAGACTTTATACAGGGGAGTCTCAGCCCCAGCATTTT.